The clone carrying this T cell receptor beta chain was counted between two and nine times. Its antigen remains unknown. The data were obtained in a study of beta chain features in type 1 diabetes. The ends were cut back, 1 base at V and 7 bases at J, with 8 bases in the middle. This CDR3 has 13 amino acids. Per the germline V gene, CDR1 is SGHAT and CDR2 is FQNNGV. Expressed TCRB transcripts were sequenced because the entire RNA isolate underwent reverse transcription. Method: immunoSEQ multiplex PCR; TCRdb's copy keeps in-frame clones and lacks some. Of some 280,000 clones listed, roughly 13% are singletons. Overall study results and limits: Type 1 diabetes patients had TCRB CDR3s that were shorter (moderately but significantly so) in all four CD4+ subsets.

Sequenced sample: naive CD4+ T cells from blood. The sequence was obtained from a man aged 25 to 40 with type 1 diabetes. J is TRBJ2-1 and V is TRBV11-2; D is uncertain. The CDR3 bases are TGTGCCAGCAGCTTAGGACAATTAAATGAGCAGTTCTTC. Protein sequence: CASSLGQLNEQFF. Together with reference TRBV11-2 and TRBJ2-1, the CDR3 gives the full variable domain: EAGVAQSPRYKIIEKRQSVAFWCNPISGHATLYWYQQILGQGPKLLIQFQNNGVVDDSQLPKDRFSAERLKGVDSTLKIQPAKLEDSAVYLCASSLGQLNEQFFGPGTRLTVL.